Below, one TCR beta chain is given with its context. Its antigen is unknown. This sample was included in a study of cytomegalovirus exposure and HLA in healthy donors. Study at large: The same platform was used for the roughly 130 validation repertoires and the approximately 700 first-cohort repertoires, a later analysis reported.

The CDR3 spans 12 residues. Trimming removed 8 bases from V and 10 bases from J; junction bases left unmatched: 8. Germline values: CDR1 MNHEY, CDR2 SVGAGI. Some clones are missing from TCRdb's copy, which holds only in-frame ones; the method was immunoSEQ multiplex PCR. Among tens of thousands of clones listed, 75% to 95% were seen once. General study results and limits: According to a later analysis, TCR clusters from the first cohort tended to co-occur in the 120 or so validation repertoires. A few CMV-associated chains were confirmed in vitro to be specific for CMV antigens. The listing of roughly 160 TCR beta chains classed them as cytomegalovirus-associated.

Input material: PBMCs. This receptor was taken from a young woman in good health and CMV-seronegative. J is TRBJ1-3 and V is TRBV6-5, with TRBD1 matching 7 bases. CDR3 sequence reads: CASHRPGGTIYF. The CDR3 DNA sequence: TGTGCCAGCCATAGGCCAGGGGGGACCATATATTTT.